This TCR beta chain originates from a study of metastatic and nonmetastatic thyroid tumors. Study results and limitations: Compared with benign nodules, malignant thyroid tumors were reported to have significantly higher TCR beta diversity in both blood and tumor.

The germline V and J ends were trimmed by 0 bases and 0 bases, with 2 bases remaining between them. The V gene's germline CDR1 is SGHVS and CDR2 FQNEAQ. CDR3 size: 14 residues. The authors' processing: The study built a papillary thyroid cancer distant-metastasis classifier from CDR3 differences across clinicopathological groups. TCRdb recomputed clones from the PCR reads via MiXCR. In this record, the V and J calls reflect TCRdb's handling and not the investigators' own analysis. The sample gives around 5,000 clones, 25% to 30% of which show up once; 14% is in the top ten. This clone was seen repeatedly, ten times or more. As yet, its antigen is unknown. Every patient underwent thyroid surgery untreated.

The receptor was derived from a female donor with papillary thyroid cancer or a benign thyroid nodule (not recorded which). Some clones in this sample may be carry-over from other donors' samples. Sequenced material: adjacent normal tissue. The rearrangement links TRBV7-8 to TRBJ1-4; D gene unclear. The CDR3 DNA sequence: TGTGCCAGCAGCTTAGCTTCAACTAATGAAAAACTGTTTTTT. Amino acids: CASSLASTNEKLFF. The whole variable domain, remainder taken from reference TRBV7-8 and TRBJ1-4, is GAGVSQSPRYKVAKRGQDVALRCDPISGHVSLFWYQQALGQGPEFLTYFQNEAQLDKSGLPSDRFFAERPEGSVSTLKIQRTQQEDSAVYLCASSLASTNEKLFFGSGTQLSVL.